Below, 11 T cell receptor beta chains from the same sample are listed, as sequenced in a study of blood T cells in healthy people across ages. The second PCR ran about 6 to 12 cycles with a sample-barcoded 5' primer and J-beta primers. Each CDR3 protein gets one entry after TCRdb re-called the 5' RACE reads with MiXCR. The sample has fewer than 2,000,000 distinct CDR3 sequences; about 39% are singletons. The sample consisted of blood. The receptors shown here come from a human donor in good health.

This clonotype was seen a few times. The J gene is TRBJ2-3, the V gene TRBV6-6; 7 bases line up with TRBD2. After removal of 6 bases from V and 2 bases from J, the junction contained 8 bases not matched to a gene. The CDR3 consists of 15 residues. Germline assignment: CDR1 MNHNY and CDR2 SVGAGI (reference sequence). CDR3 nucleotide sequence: TGTGCCAGCAGCTCACTAGCGCCGAACACAGATACGCAGTATTTT. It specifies CASSSLAPNTDTQYF.

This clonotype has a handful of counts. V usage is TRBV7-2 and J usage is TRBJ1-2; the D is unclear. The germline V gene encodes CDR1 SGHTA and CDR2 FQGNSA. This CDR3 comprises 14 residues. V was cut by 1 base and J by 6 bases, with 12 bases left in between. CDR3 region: CASSLEVVRNGYTF. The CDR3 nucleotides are TGTGCCAGCAGCTTAGAGGTGGTCAGGAATGGCTACACCTTC.

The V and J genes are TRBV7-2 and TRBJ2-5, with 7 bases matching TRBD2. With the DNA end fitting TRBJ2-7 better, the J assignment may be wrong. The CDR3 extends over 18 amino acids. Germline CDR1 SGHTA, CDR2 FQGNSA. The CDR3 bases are TGTGCCAGCAGCTTAAGACCGGGAGCGGGGCAGAGTCGAGCCGAGCAGTACTTC. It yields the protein CASSLRPGAGQSRAEQYF.

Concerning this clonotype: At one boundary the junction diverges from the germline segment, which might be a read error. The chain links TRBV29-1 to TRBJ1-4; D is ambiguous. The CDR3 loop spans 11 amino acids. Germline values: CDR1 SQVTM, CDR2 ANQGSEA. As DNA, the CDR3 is TGCAGCGTTGTGTGGGATGAAAAGCTGTTTTTT. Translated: CSVVWDEKLFF.

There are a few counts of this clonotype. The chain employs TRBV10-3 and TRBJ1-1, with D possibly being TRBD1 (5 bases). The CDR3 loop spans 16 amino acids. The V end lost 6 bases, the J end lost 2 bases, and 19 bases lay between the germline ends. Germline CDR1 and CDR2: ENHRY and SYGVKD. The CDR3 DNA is TGTGCCATCAGCAAGGGGATGAGGCGCTCAAACACTGAAGCTTTCTTT. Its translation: CAISKGMRRSNTEAFF.

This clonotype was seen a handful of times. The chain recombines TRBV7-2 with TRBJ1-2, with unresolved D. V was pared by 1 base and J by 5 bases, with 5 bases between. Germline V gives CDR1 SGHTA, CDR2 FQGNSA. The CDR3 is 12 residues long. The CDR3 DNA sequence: TGTGCCAGCAGCTTAGAACAGTATGGCTACACCTTC. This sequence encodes CASSLEQYGYTF.

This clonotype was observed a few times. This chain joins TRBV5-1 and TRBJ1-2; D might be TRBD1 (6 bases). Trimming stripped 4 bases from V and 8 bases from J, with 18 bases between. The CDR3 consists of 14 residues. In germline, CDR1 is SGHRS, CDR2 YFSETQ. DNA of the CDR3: TGCGCCAGCAGCCCGCTACAGGGATTGGACGGCTACACCTTC. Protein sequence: CASSPLQGLDGYTF.

The CDR3 DNA reads as TGTGCCAGCAGTTTACTTGTAAATGAAGCTTTCTTT. Its protein is CASSLLVNEAFF. This chain uses TRBV28 with TRBJ1-1; D remains ambiguous. CDR1 is MDHEN, CDR2 SYDVKM, per germline. The CDR3 sequence is 12 residues long. Trimming removed 2 bases at V and 7 bases at J, with 8 bases between. Combining the CDR3 with reference TRBV28 and TRBJ1-1 gives the whole variable domain DVKVTQSSRYLVKRTGEKVFLECVQDMDHENMFWYRQDPGLGLRLIYFSYDVKMKEKGDIPEGYSVSREKKERFSLILESASTNQTSMYLCASSLLVNEAFFGQGTRLTVV.

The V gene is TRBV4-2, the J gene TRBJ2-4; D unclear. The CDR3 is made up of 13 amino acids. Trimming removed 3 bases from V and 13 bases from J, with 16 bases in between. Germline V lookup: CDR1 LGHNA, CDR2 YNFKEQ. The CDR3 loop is CASSHQLYNEQYF. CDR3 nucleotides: TGTGCCAGCAGCCACCAGCTATACAATGAGCAGTACTTC.

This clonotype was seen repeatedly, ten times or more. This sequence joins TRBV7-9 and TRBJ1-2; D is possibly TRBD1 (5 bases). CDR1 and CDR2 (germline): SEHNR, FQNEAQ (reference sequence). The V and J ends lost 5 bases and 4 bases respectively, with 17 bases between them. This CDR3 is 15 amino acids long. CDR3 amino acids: CASSPLGGLGYGYTF. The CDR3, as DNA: TGTGCCAGCAGCCCTCTCGGGGGATTGGGCTATGGCTACACCTTC.

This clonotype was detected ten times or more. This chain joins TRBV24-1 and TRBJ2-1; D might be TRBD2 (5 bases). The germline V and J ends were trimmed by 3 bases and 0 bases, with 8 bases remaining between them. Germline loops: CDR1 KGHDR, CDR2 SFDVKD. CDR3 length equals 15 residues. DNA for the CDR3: TGTGCCACCAGTGATGCAGCGGTCTCCTACAATGAGCAGTTCTTC. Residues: CATSDAAVSYNEQFF.